The rows below give T cell receptor beta chains drawn from one sample of a study of T cell responses to AZD1222 COVID-19 vaccine. Sequenced by immunoSEQ multiplex PCR; TCRdb stores in-frame clones only, minus some. The table has around 99,000 clones, just over 90% seen once. The sample was peripheral blood, taken on day 0 of AZD1222 vaccination. Every receptor here comes from an adult in good health. Both conserved end residues are part of each CDR3. Each record gives: clone size, J gene, D gene, V gene, CDR3 DNA, CDR3 protein. The D gene is left open where the match is weak. Size is stated for part of the rows, as once, few or many counts, or as a class when the clone is expanded.

clone_size: -
j_call: TRBJ1-4
d_call: -
v_call: TRBV5-1
cdr3_nt: TGCGCCAGCAGATTCGGGACAAAGAGTGAAAAACTGTTTTTT
cdr3_aa: CASRFGTKSEKLFF

clone_size: -
j_call: TRBJ2-3
d_call: -
v_call: TRBV27
cdr3_nt: TGTGCCAGCAGTTTTTCGAGCACAGATACGCAGTATTTT
cdr3_aa: CASSFSSTDTQYF

clone_size: -
j_call: TRBJ2-5
d_call: -
v_call: TRBV4-1
cdr3_nt: TGCGCCAGCAGCCAAGAAGGGGGGCTGGAGACCCAGTACTTC
cdr3_aa: CASSQEGGLETQYF

clone_size: -
j_call: TRBJ1-2
d_call: TRBD1
v_call: TRBV7-8
cdr3_nt: TGTGCCAGCAGCTTAGCGGACAGGGGTGACTATGGCTACACCTTC
cdr3_aa: CASSLADRGDYGYTF

clone_size: few
j_call: TRBJ2-7
d_call: -
v_call: TRBV2
cdr3_nt: TGTGCCAGCAGACGGATGGTCTACGAGCAGTACTTC
cdr3_aa: CASRRMVYEQYF

clone_size: once
j_call: TRBJ1-1
d_call: -
v_call: TRBV7-9
cdr3_nt: TGTGCCAGCAGCTTACAGGGGAACACTGAAGCTTTCTTT
cdr3_aa: CASSLQGNTEAFF

clone_size: -
j_call: TRBJ2-1
d_call: TRBD1
v_call: TRBV11-2
cdr3_nt: TGTGCCAGCAGTCGGGACAGGTCCGACAATGAGCAGTTCTTC
cdr3_aa: CASSRDRSDNEQFF

clone_size: -
j_call: TRBJ1-1
d_call: -
v_call: TRBV4-2
cdr3_nt: TGTGCCAGCAGCCAAGGGGTCAAACCCCAAACCATGAACACTGAAGCTTTCTTT
cdr3_aa: CASSQGVKPQTMNTEAFF

clone_size: -
j_call: TRBJ1-6
d_call: -
v_call: TRBV6-2/TRBV6-3
cdr3_nt: TGTGCCAGCAGTTACCGCCAGGGAAATTCACCCCTCCACTTT
cdr3_aa: CASSYRQGNSPLHF

clone_size: -
j_call: TRBJ2-7
d_call: TRBD1
v_call: TRBV6-5
cdr3_nt: TGTGCCAGCAGCCCCGGGACAGGGGTCTCCTACGAGCAGTACTTC
cdr3_aa: CASSPGTGVSYEQYF

clone_size: once
j_call: TRBJ1-1
d_call: TRBD1
v_call: TRBV6-5
cdr3_nt: TGTGCCAGCAGCCTGGACAGGGCGAACACTGAAGCTTTCTTT
cdr3_aa: CASSLDRANTEAFF

clone_size: few
j_call: TRBJ2-2
d_call: TRBD2
v_call: TRBV28
cdr3_nt: TGTGCCAGCAGTTTGCAGCTAGCGGAGGTCCACCTCACCGGGGAGCTGTTTTTT
cdr3_aa: CASSLQLAEVHLTGELFF

clone_size: once
j_call: TRBJ1-5
d_call: -
v_call: TRBV9
cdr3_nt: TGTGCCAGCAGCCAGGGAGGCGGGAAGTATAGCAATCAGCCCCAGCATTTT
cdr3_aa: CASSQGGGKYSNQPQHF

clone_size: -
j_call: TRBJ2-7
d_call: -
v_call: TRBV4-2
cdr3_nt: TGTGCCAGCAGCCAAGAGCGCAACTCCTACGAGCAGTACTTC
cdr3_aa: CASSQERNSYEQYF

clone_size: -
j_call: TRBJ1-5
d_call: -
v_call: TRBV27
cdr3_nt: TGTGCCAGCAGTTGGGCGGGGCCAAATAGCAATCAGCCCCAGCATTTT
cdr3_aa: CASSWAGPNSNQPQHF

clone_size: -
j_call: TRBJ1-3
d_call: -
v_call: TRBV7-3
cdr3_nt: TGTGCCAGCAGCTTAGGGGGGACTGGAAACACCATATATTTT
cdr3_aa: CASSLGGTGNTIYF

clone_size: -
j_call: TRBJ2-1
d_call: TRBD1
v_call: TRBV15
cdr3_nt: TGTGCCACCAGCAGAGATGGGTGGACAGGGAACCATGAGCAGTTCTTC
cdr3_aa: CATSRDGWTGNHEQFF

clone_size: -
j_call: TRBJ2-7
d_call: TRBD1
v_call: TRBV12-3/TRBV12-4
cdr3_nt: TGTGCCAGCAGAGGGACAGCCACCTACGAGCAGTACTTC
cdr3_aa: CASRGTATYEQYF

clone_size: -
j_call: TRBJ1-5
d_call: -
v_call: TRBV3-1/TRBV3-2
cdr3_nt: TGTGCCAGCAGCCAAGGGGGTAATCAGCCCCAGCATTTT
cdr3_aa: CASSQGGNQPQHF

clone_size: -
j_call: TRBJ2-1
d_call: -
v_call: TRBV19
cdr3_nt: TGTGCCAGTAGTACCCGGACACCAGGCAATGAGCAGTTCTTC
cdr3_aa: CASSTRTPGNEQFF

clone_size: -
j_call: TRBJ1-5
d_call: -
v_call: TRBV6-2/TRBV6-3
cdr3_nt: TGTGCCAGCAGTTACGAGGCCAGCGTCCAGCCCCAGCATTTT
cdr3_aa: CASSYEASVQPQHF

clone_size: -
j_call: TRBJ1-2
d_call: TRBD1
v_call: TRBV7-9
cdr3_nt: TGTGCCAGCAGCTTAGGACAGGGAAACTATGGCTACACCTTC
cdr3_aa: CASSLGQGNYGYTF

clone_size: -
j_call: TRBJ2-5
d_call: -
v_call: TRBV6-5
cdr3_nt: TGTGCCAGCAGTTACCCGGGAGCCCAAGAGACCCAGTACTTC
cdr3_aa: CASSYPGAQETQYF

clone_size: -
j_call: TRBJ1-3
d_call: -
v_call: TRBV6-5
cdr3_nt: TGTGCCAGCAGCAAACAGGGTTCCGGAAACACCATATATTTT
cdr3_aa: CASSKQGSGNTIYF

clone_size: -
j_call: TRBJ2-1
d_call: -
v_call: TRBV28
cdr3_nt: TGTGCCAGCAGTTTATATCGGAAAGAGCAGTTCTTC
cdr3_aa: CASSLYRKEQFF

clone_size: -
j_call: TRBJ2-2
d_call: TRBD2
v_call: TRBV7-8
cdr3_nt: TGTGCCAGCAGCCCCCGAGCGGGAGTCTCTGCCGGGGAGCTGTTTTTT
cdr3_aa: CASSPRAGVSAGELFF

clone_size: -
j_call: TRBJ1-3
d_call: -
v_call: TRBV2
cdr3_nt: TGTGCCAGCAGAAAGGACAGTTCTGGAAACACCATATATTTT
cdr3_aa: CASRKDSSGNTIYF

clone_size: -
j_call: TRBJ2-1
d_call: TRBD1
v_call: TRBV7-3
cdr3_nt: TGTGCCAGCAGCTTAAGGCCAGGGGGCAATGAGCAGTTCTTC
cdr3_aa: CASSLRPGGNEQFF

clone_size: -
j_call: TRBJ2-3
d_call: -
v_call: TRBV30
cdr3_nt: TGTGCCTGGAGTTGGAGCGGTTACACAGATACGCAGTATTTT
cdr3_aa: CAWSWSGYTDTQYF

clone_size: once
j_call: TRBJ2-7
d_call: -
v_call: TRBV21-1
cdr3_nt: TGTGCCAGCAGCAAAGCAGGAAGGCTAGCGGGAGGTACACCCTACGAGCAGTACTTC
cdr3_aa: CASSKAGRLAGGTPYEQYF

clone_size: -
j_call: TRBJ1-5
d_call: TRBD1
v_call: TRBV5-1
cdr3_nt: TGCGCCAGCAGCCCAGGACAGGGAGGGCAGCCCCAGCATTTT
cdr3_aa: CASSPGQGGQPQHF

clone_size: -
j_call: TRBJ2-1
d_call: -
v_call: TRBV9
cdr3_nt: TGTGCCAGCAGCGTAGAGCACGCAACGGGCGAGCAGTTCTTC
cdr3_aa: CASSVEHATGEQFF

clone_size: -
j_call: TRBJ2-7
d_call: -
v_call: TRBV19
cdr3_nt: TGTGCCAGTCGGCGGGGAAGCTCCTACGAGCAGTACTTC
cdr3_aa: CASRRGSSYEQYF

clone_size: -
j_call: TRBJ2-2
d_call: -
v_call: TRBV30
cdr3_nt: TGTGCCTGGAAGGGGTGGACAACCACCGGGGAGCTGTTTTTT
cdr3_aa: CAWKGWTTTGELFF

clone_size: -
j_call: TRBJ2-1
d_call: -
v_call: TRBV24-1
cdr3_nt: TGTGCCACCAGTGATAGCGTCCCCCGGGGGGAGCAGTTCTTC
cdr3_aa: CATSDSVPRGEQFF

clone_size: -
j_call: TRBJ1-1
d_call: -
v_call: TRBV30
cdr3_nt: TGTGCCTGGATTTCAGGCGCGAGTAACACTGAAGCTTTCTTT
cdr3_aa: CAWISGASNTEAFF

clone_size: many
j_call: TRBJ1-2
d_call: TRBD1
v_call: TRBV27
cdr3_nt: TGTGCCAGCCGCCCGGCAGGGGGAACTAACTATGGCTACACCTTC
cdr3_aa: CASRPAGGTNYGYTF

clone_size: once
j_call: TRBJ1-2
d_call: -
v_call: TRBV5-1
cdr3_nt: TGCGCCAGCAGCTTGGTTGGGAGCAACTATGGCTACACCTTC
cdr3_aa: CASSLVGSNYGYTF

clone_size: -
j_call: TRBJ1-2
d_call: -
v_call: TRBV3-1/TRBV3-2
cdr3_nt: TGTGCCAGCAGCCAAACTATTCCGGTTCGCGGCTACACCTTC
cdr3_aa: CASSQTIPVRGYTF

clone_size: -
j_call: TRBJ2-7
d_call: TRBD2
v_call: TRBV27
cdr3_nt: TGTGCCAGCAGTTTTCAGGCTAGCGGCTCCTACGAGCAGTACTTC
cdr3_aa: CASSFQASGSYEQYF

clone_size: -
j_call: TRBJ2-4
d_call: TRBD1
v_call: TRBV29-1
cdr3_nt: TGCAGCACTAGGACAGGGCAACAAAACATTCAGTACTTC
cdr3_aa: CSTRTGQQNIQYF

clone_size: -
j_call: TRBJ1-4
d_call: TRBD1
v_call: TRBV19
cdr3_nt: TGTGCCAGTAGTCGGGACAGCTTTAATGAAAAACTGTTTTTT
cdr3_aa: CASSRDSFNEKLFF

clone_size: -
j_call: TRBJ2-5
d_call: -
v_call: TRBV4-3
cdr3_nt: TGCGCCAGCAGCCAGTTAACAGGGAAAGGGACAGAGACCCAGTACTTC
cdr3_aa: CASSQLTGKGTETQYF

clone_size: -
j_call: TRBJ1-3
d_call: -
v_call: TRBV11-2
cdr3_nt: TGTGCCAGCAGCTTAGGGGGGCGTCCTGGAAACACCATATATTTT
cdr3_aa: CASSLGGRPGNTIYF

clone_size: few
j_call: TRBJ2-3
d_call: -
v_call: TRBV29-1
cdr3_nt: TGCAGTTACGAGGGGGACACAGATACGCAGTATTTT
cdr3_aa: CSYEGDTDTQYF

clone_size: -
j_call: TRBJ1-6
d_call: -
v_call: TRBV9
cdr3_nt: TGTGCCAGCAGCGTAGAGGCTAGGGGGGTTTCACCCCTCCACTTT
cdr3_aa: CASSVEARGVSPLHF

clone_size: -
j_call: TRBJ1-2
d_call: TRBD1
v_call: TRBV5-1
cdr3_nt: TGCGCCAGCAGCTCGCCGGACAGGAACTATGGCTACACCTTC
cdr3_aa: CASSSPDRNYGYTF

clone_size: -
j_call: TRBJ1-1
d_call: TRBD1
v_call: TRBV28
cdr3_nt: TGTGCCAGCAGTTCCCAGGGGGCCCTGATGGACACTGAAGCTTTCTTT
cdr3_aa: CASSSQGALMDTEAFF